The source of this TCR beta chain is a study of memory CD4+ T cells and cytomegalovirus serostatus. Single viable CD3+CD4+CD8-CD45RO+ cells were sorted as the memory CD4+ T cells. Serum IgG to CMV pp150, pp28, p38 and p52 defined serostatus. Positive selection with CD4 microbeads enriched total CD4+ T cells. For this clone: Its antigen is unidentified.

General observations from the study: Of around 160 reported CMV TCRbeta sequences, some 67 were found in memory CD4+ repertoires.

From germline, CDR1 is MNHNY and CDR2 SVGAGI (reference sequence). The CDR3 runs to 14 residues. The V gene end was trimmed by 4 bases and the J gene end by 0 bases; junction bases not matched to a gene: 2. The method was immunoSEQ multiplex PCR; TCRdb's version includes in-frame clones alone and lacks a portion of them. The data contain just under 40,000 clones, 60% to 85% of them seen just once; the ten biggest clones take up about 0.8%. The rearrangement uses TRBV6-6 and TRBJ1-1; TRBD1 aligns across 7 bases. Sequenced: memory CD4+ T cells from blood. This clonotype was obtained from an adult in good health and CMV-seronegative. CDR3 sequence: CASSLQGMNTEAFF. CDR3 DNA: TGTGCCAGCAGTTTACAGGGGATGAACACTGAAGCTTTCTTT.